The 21 T cell receptor beta chains reported below all come from one sample, sequenced in a study of shared clonotypes between healthy human individuals. The table came from immunoSEQ multiplex PCR; TCRdb's copy has only in-frame clones and leaves some out. Among about 2.3 million clones listed, 92% were seen once. Material: naive CD4+ T cells from PBMCs. As to subset: CD45RA+ positively selected. These receptors originate from a young man in good health. Some clones in this sample may be carry-over from other donors' samples.

The chain carries TRBV19 and TRBJ1-5; D is possibly TRBD1 (5 bases). Between the trimmed V and J ends, which lost 3 bases and 5 bases, there was a span of 14 bases. In germline, CDR1 is LNHDA, CDR2 SQIVND (reference sequence). The CDR3 runs to 15 residues. For the CDR3, the DNA is TGTGCCAGTAGTATTGGCCCGCAGGGCTATCAGCCCCAGCATTTT. Translation: CASSIGPQGYQPQHF.

Remarks on this clone: Within the sample, other DNA sequences also encode this same CDR3. V is TRBV5-1 and J is TRBJ2-2; D unclear. V was shortened by 5 bases and J by 2 bases, with 4 bases between the two germline ends. Germline-derived CDR1 and CDR2 are SGHRS and YFSETQ. The CDR3 is 12 amino acids. This chain's CDR3 is CASSLNTGELFF. The CDR3 nucleotides are TGCGCCAGCAGTCTAAACACCGGGGAGCTGTTTTTT.

This chain connects TRBV28 to TRBJ1-2; D is uncertain. Looked up from germline, CDR1 is MDHEN and CDR2 is SYDVKM. With 4 bases removed from V and 9 bases from J, the gap between germline ends came to 12 bases. The CDR3 totals 12 residues. The CDR3 nucleotides read TGTGCCAGCAGTTCTGATCTCGGGCGCTACACCTTC. Protein product: CASSSDLGRYTF.

As to this clone: Other DNA sequences from this sample encode an identical CDR3 as well. Here the CDR3 reads CASSFRGNYGYTF. In nucleotides, the CDR3 is TGTGCCAGCAGTTTTAGGGGTAACTATGGCTACACCTTC. This chain links TRBV27 with TRBJ1-2; D may be TRBD1 (5 bases). The germline V gene has CDR1 MNHEY and CDR2 SMNVEV (reference sequence). V lost 3 bases, J lost 1 base, and 6 bases lay in between. The CDR3 is made up of 13 amino acids.

The J gene is TRBJ2-7, the V gene TRBV6-6; D is perhaps TRBD1 (6 bases). This CDR3 has 14 residues. The germline gives CDR1 MNHNY, CDR2 SVGAGI (reference sequence). Trimming pared 0 bases from V and 4 bases from J, leaving 10 bases between. CDR3 amino acids: CASSYSTGKYEQYF. Written as DNA, the CDR3 is TGTGCCAGCAGTTACTCGACAGGCAAATACGAGCAGTACTTC.

V gene TRBV7-3 combines with J gene TRBJ2-2; D perhaps matches TRBD1 (5 bases). Looked up from germline, CDR1 is SGHTA and CDR2 is FQGTGA. With 8 bases removed from V and 2 bases from J, the gap between germline ends came to 12 bases. The CDR3 runs 14 residues. CDR3 nucleotide sequence: TGTGCCAGCTCAAAAGGGGTAAACACCGGGGAGCTGTTTTTT. Translating gives CASSKGVNTGELFF. The full variable domain, with the rest looked up from reference TRBV7-3 and TRBJ2-2, is GAGVSQTPSNKVTEKGKYVELRCDPISGHTALYWYRQSLGQGPEFLIYFQGTGAADDSGLPNDRFFAVRPEGSVSTLKIQRTERGDSAVYLCASSKGVNTGELFFGEGSRLTVL.

The chain carries TRBV5-1 and TRBJ2-5, with 9 bases fitting TRBD2. The CDR3 consists of 15 residues. The germline V gene has CDR1 SGHRS and CDR2 YFSETQ. Trimming removed 5 bases from V and 3 bases from J; junction bases left unmatched: 8. The CDR3 nucleotides read TGCGCCAGCAGTTTACTCTTAGCGGGGGAAGAGACCCAGTACTTC. Translated, it gives CASSLLLAGEETQYF.

The chain has TRBV5-4 and TRBJ1-1, with D maybe TRBD1 (6 bases). The CDR3 totals 15 residues. Germline CDR1 is SGHNT and CDR2 is YYREEE (reference sequence). Trimming removed 9 bases from V and 4 bases from J, with 22 bases in between. The CDR3 DNA follows: TGTGCCACAGAGCTGGGGGCGGTGGGCGGCACTGAAGCTTTCTTT. It specifies CATELGAVGGTEAFF.

The rearrangement uses TRBV10-3 and TRBJ2-4; TRBD2 agrees at 8 bases. Germline assignment: CDR1 ENHRY and CDR2 SYGVKD. The ends lost 6 bases at V and 8 bases at J; junction bases unmatched: 9. This CDR3 contains 14 residues. CDR3 loop: CAISGAGVGDIQYF. As DNA, the CDR3 is TGTGCCATCAGCGGAGCGGGAGTCGGGGACATTCAGTACTTC.

This clone was counted once. This rearrangement joins TRBV5-1 to TRBJ1-2, with D maybe TRBD1 (6 bases). The V gene's germline CDR1 is SGHRS and CDR2 YFSETQ. Deletions cut 3 bases from V and 4 bases from J, with 16 bases between. CDR3 length equals 15 residues. CDR3 DNA: TGCGCCAGCAGCTCTAGGGAGGGCAGGGGCTATGGCTACACCTTC. It encodes CASSSREGRGYGYTF.

J is TRBJ1-1 and V is TRBV5-1; no clear D. The CDR3 runs 14 residues. CDR1 is SGHRS and CDR2 is YFSETQ in the germline V gene. Trimming stripped 0 bases from V and 1 base from J, with 7 bases between. CDR3 sequence reads: CASSLVGPNTEAFF. In DNA form, the CDR3 reads TGCGCCAGCAGCTTGGTTGGACCGAACACTGAAGCTTTCTTT.

This chain uses TRBV5-4 with TRBJ2-3; weak D call: TRBD2 (6 bases). The V and J ends lost 4 bases and 6 bases respectively, with 21 bases between them. The germline CDR1 and CDR2 sequences are SGHNT and YYREEE (reference sequence). The CDR3 length is 16 residues. CDR3 in amino acids: CASSEPTQRARDTQYF. In nucleotides, the CDR3 is TGTGCCAGCAGCGAACCCACACAGCGGGCTCGGGATACGCAGTATTTT.

The CDR3 sequence is CASSLARTGIYEQYF. The CDR3 nucleotides read TGTGCCAGCAGTTTAGCGCGGACAGGGATCTACGAGCAGTACTTC. The chain has TRBV27 and TRBJ2-7; TRBD1 matches at 8 bases. Germline V gene data show CDR1 as MNHEY and CDR2 as SMNVEV (reference sequence). The V segment lost 2 bases and the J segment 3 bases; nucleotides outside the gene matches: 6. The CDR3 length is 15 residues.

The chain couples TRBV23-1 to TRBJ2-4; tentatively, D is TRBD1 (5 bases). TRBV23-1 is assigned to the ORF class and has an uncertain function. This CDR3 region has 15 residues. The ends were cut back, 0 bases at V and 2 bases at J, with 8 bases in the middle. The CDR3 protein is CASSQSKDTKNIQYF. CDR3 nucleotides: TGCGCCAGCAGTCAATCGAAGGACACCAAAAACATTCAGTACTTC.

The rearrangement links TRBV6-1 to TRBJ2-1, with unresolved D. Between the trimmed V and J ends, which lost 5 bases and 6 bases, there was a span of 5 bases. The V gene's germline CDR1 is MNHNS and CDR2 SASEGT. The CDR3 covers 11 residues. CDR3 bases: TGTGCCAGCAGTTATAGCAATGAGCAGTTCTTC. Translating it yields CASSYSNEQFF.

A note on this clone: The same CDR3 also results from other DNA sequences found in this sample. The chain is built from TRBV9 and TRBJ2-5, with D perhaps being TRBD1 or TRBD2 (5 bases each). This CDR3 has 13 amino acids. Per the germline V gene, CDR1 is SGDLS and CDR2 is YYNGEE. V was cut by 3 bases and J by 5 bases, with 11 bases left in between. This CDR3 is CASSAGPGETQYF. The CDR3 DNA follows: TGTGCCAGCAGCGCAGGGCCGGGGGAGACCCAGTACTTC.

Comments on this clone: Other DNA sequences within the sample encode an identical CDR3. This chain joins TRBV7-9 and TRBJ2-5, with 9 bases lining up with TRBD1. This CDR3 comprises 14 residues. Germline loops: CDR1 SEHNR, CDR2 FQNEAQ (reference sequence). After removal of 3 bases from V and 3 bases from J, the junction contained 2 bases not matched to a gene. The CDR3 region is CASSFRTGEETQYF. The CDR3 nucleotides are TGTGCCAGCAGCTTCCGGACAGGGGAAGAGACCCAGTACTTC.

This chain uses TRBV14 with TRBJ2-1; a weak D match, TRBD2 (5 bases). The CDR3 has 15 residues. Trimming took off 1 base at V and 7 bases at J, with 14 bases between the two ends. CDR1 SGHDN and CDR2 FVKESK come from the germline V gene. The CDR3 DNA reads TGTGCCAGCAGCCAAGCGAGGGCCGGTGGGAATGAGCAGTTCTTC. It yields the protein CASSQARAGGNEQFF.

The J gene is TRBJ2-7, the V gene TRBV5-1, with 11 bases fitting TRBD2. V trimming: 4 bases; J trimming: 5 bases; junction bases outside the gene matches: 17. The CDR3 contains 18 residues. CDR1 and CDR2 (germline): SGHRS, YFSETQ. The CDR3 reads CASSPGAVVAGGYDEQYF. In nucleotides, the CDR3 is TGCGCCAGCAGCCCGGGGGCCGTGGTAGCGGGAGGGTACGACGAGCAGTACTTC.

This chain joins TRBV21-1 and TRBJ1-1; TRBD1, as called in the table, went unchecked against the DNA. TRBV21-1 is annotated as a pseudogene. This CDR3 region has 18 residues. CDR3 protein: CASSKLDDREEENTEAFF. DNA of the CDR3: TGTGCCAGCAGCAAACTCGATGACAGGGAGGAGGAAAACACTGAAGCTTTCTTT.

The chain carries TRBV7-2 and TRBJ2-1, with TRBD2 identical over 7 bases. There are 18 residues in the CDR3. Trimming at V came to 1 base and at J to 1 base, leaving 10 bases not matched to a gene. Germline loops: CDR1 SGHTA, CDR2 FQGNSA. Written as DNA, the CDR3 is TGTGCCAGCAGCTTAGTTCGGGTTCCTAGCGGTTCCTACAATGAGCAGTTCTTC. This gives the protein CASSLVRVPSGSYNEQFF.